These 30 T cell receptor beta chains came from one sample sequenced in a study of T cell responses to AZD1222 COVID-19 vaccine (dated by TCRdb to the early 2020s). Library creation used the immunoSEQ multiplex PCR assay. TCRdb re-hosts the immuneACCESS table, in-frame sequences only. Its copies lack some clones; in the studies checked, an unresolved V gene accounts for under half of them, and the cause for the rest is not known. This sample comprises some 150,000 clones, roughly 88% of them detected only once. The top ten constitute around 5% of the sample. Reading the label with the study, this specimen's time point is: about 28 days (+/-7) after the second vaccine dose. The label giving this sample's treatment or condition can be read as: meningococcal conjugate vaccine given as trial control. The source material was peripheral blood, sampled 28 days after the second dose of the MenACWY control vaccine. These receptors were taken from an adult who received the MenACWY meningococcal vaccine as a control.

This chain connects TRBV25-1 to TRBJ1-4; tentatively, D is TRBD1 (5 bases). The V gene's germline CDR1 is MGHDK and CDR2 SYGVNS. Deletions cut 2 bases from V and 1 base from J, with 17 bases between. The CDR3 sequence is 18 residues long. The CDR3 spells CASSERPRDRLTNEKLFF. The DNA for the CDR3 is TGTGCCAGCAGTGAACGGCCCCGGGACCGACTAACTAATGAAAAACTGTTTTTT.

The V call is TRBV6-6, the J call TRBJ2-7; 7 bases agree with TRBD2. After removal of 5 bases from V and 2 bases from J, the junction contained 3 bases not matched to a gene. The length of the CDR3 is 13 residues. Looked up from germline, CDR1 is MNHNY and CDR2 is SVGAGI (reference sequence). In nucleotides, the CDR3 is TGTGCCAGCAGTCGGGACTACCCCTACGAGCAGTACTTC. Protein sequence: CASSRDYPYEQYF.

V usage is TRBV11-3 and J usage is TRBJ1-4; no clear D. Per the germline V gene, CDR1 is SGHNT and CDR2 is YENEEA. Trimming took off 4 bases at V and 2 bases at J, with 14 bases between the two ends. The length of the CDR3 is 16 residues. CDR3 DNA sequence: TGTGCCAGCAGCTCCTCCTTCGGGCTCACTAATGAAAAACTGTTTTTT. This gives the protein CASSSSFGLTNEKLFF.

The chain links TRBV12-5 to TRBJ2-3, with TRBD1 identical over 7 bases. The length of the CDR3 is 15 residues. Germline CDR1 and CDR2: LGHNT and FRNRAP. V gave up 5 bases and J gave up 3 bases; unmatched junction bases: 8. CDR3 region: CASGASTGLTDTQYF. CDR3 bases: TGTGCTAGTGGTGCTTCGACAGGGTTAACAGATACGCAGTATTTT.

This clone was counted a single time. Mismatch with germline at one junction end may stem from a read error. The chain couples TRBV24-1 to TRBJ2-7; either TRBD1 or TRBD2 may fit D (5 bases each). This CDR3 has 14 amino acids. CDR1 KGHDR and CDR2 SFDVKD come from the germline V gene. The CDR3 DNA reads as TGTGCCACCAGTACCCCGGGACGATCCTGCGAGCAGTACTTC. Residues: CATSTPGRSCEQYF.

The rearrangement links TRBV4-3 to TRBJ2-2, with 9 bases matching TRBD2. CDR3 length equals 17 residues. V gave up 1 base and J gave up 3 bases; unmatched junction bases: 6. Germline-derived CDR1 and CDR2 are LGHNA and YSLEER. CDR3 sequence reads: CASSQARGTSHTGELFF. Here the CDR3 DNA reads TGCGCCAGCAGCCAAGCCAGGGGGACTAGCCACACCGGGGAGCTGTTTTTT.

The chain combines TRBV5-1 with TRBJ1-2, with no clear D. In germline, CDR1 is SGHRS, CDR2 YFSETQ. V lost 4 bases to trimming and J lost 0 bases, with 10 bases between them. This CDR3 is 14 amino acids long. This CDR3 reads CASSPLTSNYGYTF. In DNA, the CDR3 is TGCGCCAGCAGCCCACTAACCTCTAACTATGGCTACACCTTC. Combining the CDR3 with reference TRBV5-1 and TRBJ1-2 gives the whole variable domain KAGVTQTPRYLIKTRGQQVTLSCSPISGHRSVSWYQQTPGQGLQFLFEYFSETQRNKGNFPGRFSGRQFSNSRSEMNVSTLELGDSALYLCASSPLTSNYGYTFGSGTRLTVV.

This rearrangement joins TRBV5-1 to TRBJ1-4; D is unresolved. The CDR3 has 16 amino acids. The germline V and J ends were trimmed by 4 bases and 6 bases, with 19 bases remaining between them. CDR1 is SGHRS, CDR2 YFSETQ, per germline. CDR3 DNA: TGCGCCAGCAGCCCCGATCTGGACCGAACATATGAAAAACTGTTTTTT. Translation gives CASSPDLDRTYEKLFF.

The V call is TRBV11-3, the J call TRBJ1-1; D remains unclear. V gave up 1 base and J gave up 6 bases, with 12 bases separating them. This CDR3 is 14 amino acids long. The V gene's germline CDR1 is SGHNT and CDR2 YENEEA. The CDR3 DNA follows: TGTGCCAGCAGCTTAGTTGGAGGTTCGGCTGAAGCTTTCTTT. This encodes CASSLVGGSAEAFF.

This clone was detected a few times. Mismatch with germline at one junction end may stem from a read error. This chain connects TRBV7-3 to TRBJ2-3; TRBD2 aligns across 7 bases. Germline CDR1 reads SGHTA; CDR2 reads FQGTGA. The CDR3 is made up of 12 amino acids. CDR3 region: CASSAGADTQYF. The CDR3, as DNA: TGTGCAAGCAGTGCGGGGGCAGATACGCAGTATTTT. Full variable domain (outside the CDR3, taken from reference TRBV7-3 and TRBJ2-3): GAGVSQTPSNKVTEKGKYVELRCDPISGHTALYWYRQSLGQGPEFLIYFQGTGAADDSGLPNDRFFAVRPEGSVSTLKIQRTERGDSAVYLCASSAGADTQYFGPGTRLTVL.

The genes are TRBV28 and TRBJ1-3, with D uncertain. Germline CDR1 reads MDHEN; CDR2 reads SYDVKM. This CDR3 comprises 17 residues. The V end lost 3 bases, the J end lost 7 bases, and 22 bases lay between the germline ends. The DNA for the CDR3 is TGTGCCAGCAGTTTCCTTCTCACGATCGGGCAGAGTAACACCATATATTTT. Amino acids: CASSFLLTIGQSNTIYF.

The chain is built from TRBV11-2 and TRBJ2-1; tentatively, D is TRBD1 (5 bases). This CDR3 has 10 amino acids. Trimming removed 5 bases at V and 11 bases at J, with 7 bases between. Germline CDR1 is SGHAT and CDR2 is FQNNGV. The CDR3 nucleotides are TGTGCCAGCAGCAACAGGAAGCAGTTCTTC. This gives the protein CASSNRKQFF.

This clone was observed a single time. The chain combines TRBV5-4 with TRBJ2-7, with 7 bases identical to TRBD2. CDR3 length: 13 residues. CDR1 and CDR2 (germline): SGHNT, YYREEE (reference sequence). Unmatched junction bases numbered 2, after V lost 0 bases and J lost 5 bases. CDR3 sequence: CASSLVTSDEQYF. DNA for the CDR3: TGTGCCAGCAGCTTGGTAACTAGCGACGAGCAGTACTTC.

This chain links TRBV4-1 with TRBJ1-1; tentative D call: TRBD1 (6 bases). V was trimmed by 4 bases and J by 1 base, leaving 16 bases between them. Per germline, CDR1 MGHRA and CDR2 YSYEKL. CDR3 length equals 16 residues. The CDR3, as DNA: TGCGCCAGCAGCCCCCGGGACACGGTAACGAACACTGAAGCTTTCTTT. Translated: CASSPRDTVTNTEAFF.

The V gene is TRBV7-6, the J gene TRBJ2-1; no clear D. The CDR3 has 15 residues. Germline V gene sequence: CDR1 SGHVS, CDR2 FNYEAQ. Trimming shortened V by 0 bases and J by 0 bases, and 6 bases separated the two germline ends. The CDR3 bases are TGTGCCAGCAGCTTAGCGCAGAGCTCCTACAATGAGCAGTTCTTC. Protein: CASSLAQSSYNEQFF.

The chain has TRBV7-2 and TRBJ1-3, with D possibly being TRBD1 (5 bases). The germline gives CDR1 SGHTA, CDR2 FQGNSA. Trimming left V 6 bases short and J 6 bases short, with 18 bases between. This CDR3 is built from 15 residues. The CDR3 nucleotides read TGTGCCAGCAGGCCTCCGGGACTGGGGTTAAACACCATATATTTT. Protein sequence: CASRPPGLGLNTIYF. Based on the CDR3 plus reference TRBV7-2 and TRBJ1-3, the full variable domain is GAGVSQSPSNKVTEKGKDVELRCDPISGHTALYWYRQSLGQGLEFLIYFQGNSAPDKSGLPSDRFSAERTGGSVSTLTIQRTQQEDSAVYLCASRPPGLGLNTIYFGEGSWLTVV.

J is TRBJ2-1 and V is TRBV20-1; tentatively, D is TRBD1 (5 bases). CDR1 and CDR2 from the germline V gene are DFQATT and SNEGSKA (reference sequence). The CDR3 contains 11 residues. The CDR3 is CSPARVNEQFF. The CDR3 DNA reads as TGCAGCCCGGCCAGGGTAAATGAGCAGTTCTTC.

This rearrangement joins TRBV2 to TRBJ1-5; TRBD1 aligns across 11 bases. The CDR3 length is 14 residues. CDR1 is SNHLY and CDR2 is FYNNEI in the germline V gene. J lost 5 bases, V lost 6 bases, and 3 bases had no gene match. In DNA, the CDR3 is TGTGCCAGCAGCGGACAGGGGGCCCATCAGCCCCAGCATTTT. It translates to CASSGQGAHQPQHF.

The chain has TRBV7-9 and TRBJ1-1, with no clear D. The CDR3 loop spans 14 amino acids. The V gene lost 5 bases and the J gene lost 4 bases, with 14 bases spanning the gap. Germline V gives CDR1 SEHNR, CDR2 FQNEAQ (reference sequence). This chain's CDR3 is CASSPRVSATEAFF. CDR3 sequence (DNA): TGTGCCAGCAGCCCGAGGGTCTCGGCCACTGAAGCTTTCTTT.

The table lists this clone with a few counts. The chain combines TRBV6-5 with TRBJ1-4; the D gene is possibly TRBD1 (5 bases). CDR1 MNHEY and CDR2 SVGAGI come from the germline V gene. CDR3 length: 14 residues. V was trimmed by 0 bases and J by 8 bases, leaving 10 bases between them. The CDR3 coding sequence is TGTGCCAGCAGTTACTCCGGGGGACGAGAAAAACTGTTTTTT. Translated, it gives CASSYSGGREKLFF.

The rearrangement uses TRBV10-3 and TRBJ1-2; 9 bases fit TRBD1. The CDR3 extends over 16 amino acids. CDR1 and CDR2 from the germline V gene are ENHRY and SYGVKD. Losses at the gene ends were 7 bases for V and 2 bases for J; bases not matched to a gene: 11. Here the CDR3 reads CAITTGGAMGNYGYTF. DNA for the CDR3: TGTGCCATCACTACAGGGGGCGCGATGGGCAACTATGGCTACACCTTC.

In its sample, this clone was seen a few times. The gene calls are TRBV11-2 and TRBJ2-7; D is ambiguous. The V and J ends lost 5 bases and 3 bases respectively, with 5 bases between them. The CDR3 totals 11 residues. CDR1 and CDR2 from the germline V gene are SGHAT and FQNNGV. The DNA for the CDR3 is TGTGCCAGCAGCCGCAGCTACGAGCAGTACTTC. Encoded protein: CASSRSYEQYF.

This chain connects TRBV5-5 to TRBJ2-7, with a weak D call TRBD1 (7 bases). The CDR3 length is 13 residues. Germline V lookup: CDR1 SGHKS, CDR2 YYEKEE (reference sequence). V was trimmed by 3 bases and J by 4 bases, leaving 11 bases between them. DNA of the CDR3: TGTGCCAGCAGCTCCCCAGGGGGGTACGAGCAGTACTTC. Translated, it gives CASSSPGGYEQYF.

The gene calls are TRBV5-4 and TRBJ1-5; D gene uncertain. V was trimmed by 3 bases and J by 0 bases, leaving 10 bases between them. Germline CDR1 SGHNT, CDR2 YYREEE (reference sequence). This CDR3 contains 15 residues. CDR3 nucleotide sequence: TGTGCCAGCAGCTCGGACGGATATAGCAATCAGCCCCAGCATTTT. Its translation is CASSSDGYSNQPQHF.

This clone was found a few times. The sample has other DNA sequences that encode this CDR3 too. The J gene is TRBJ1-1, the V gene TRBV6-5, with TRBD1 as a possible D gene (5 bases). The germline V gene encodes CDR1 MNHEY and CDR2 SVGAGI. V lost 3 bases to trimming and J lost 5 bases, with 13 bases between them. This CDR3 is 14 amino acids long. The CDR3 DNA reads TGTGCCAGCAGTTATCGGGGCGCGGGGACTGAAGCTTTCTTT. The encoded protein is CASSYRGAGTEAFF.

V gene TRBV11-2 combines with J gene TRBJ2-3; no reliable D call. V was shortened by 5 bases and J by 1 base, with 10 bases between the two germline ends. The germline V gene has CDR1 SGHAT and CDR2 FQNNGV. There are 14 residues in the CDR3. CDR3 sequence: CASSPQVGTDTQYF. In DNA form, the CDR3 reads TGTGCCAGCAGCCCTCAGGTCGGCACAGATACGCAGTATTTT. Together with reference TRBV11-2 and TRBJ2-3, the CDR3 gives the full variable domain: EAGVAQSPRYKIIEKRQSVAFWCNPISGHATLYWYQQILGQGPKLLIQFQNNGVVDDSQLPKDRFSAERLKGVDSTLKIQPAKLEDSAVYLCASSPQVGTDTQYFGPGTRLTVL.

This chain joins TRBV5-6 and TRBJ1-1; D call uncertain. Trimming removed 0 bases from V and 6 bases from J, with 9 bases in between. The CDR3 loop spans 13 amino acids. CDR1 is SGHDT and CDR2 is YYEEEE in the germline V gene. CDR3 in amino acids: CASSLVSGAEAFF. The CDR3 region has the DNA TGTGCCAGCAGCTTGGTGTCAGGCGCTGAAGCTTTCTTT.

The gene calls are TRBV5-5 and TRBJ1-1, with 7 bases fitting TRBD1. The CDR3 consists of 16 residues. The germline gives CDR1 SGHKS, CDR2 YYEKEE (reference sequence). The trim removed 4 bases at V and 0 bases at J, leaving 9 bases unmatched. CDR3 nucleotides: TGTGCCAGCAGCCCCAGGACAGGTGGAATGAACACTGAAGCTTTCTTT. Protein sequence: CASSPRTGGMNTEAFF.

V is TRBV30 and J is TRBJ2-7, with TRBD2 identical over 10 bases. The trim removed 5 bases at V and 2 bases at J, leaving 12 bases unmatched. CDR1 and CDR2 from the germline V gene are GTSNPN and SVGIG (reference sequence). The CDR3 consists of 16 residues. CDR3 nucleotides: TGTGCCTGGGGCCCCCTAGGAGCGGGAGGGACCTACGAGCAGTACTTC. This translates into CAWGPLGAGGTYEQYF.

This chain links TRBV5-7 with TRBJ1-3; 10 bases map to TRBD1. TRBV5-7 is reported as an ORF; its role is uncertain. The V gene end was trimmed by 4 bases and the J gene end by 0 bases; junction bases not matched to a gene: 10. There are 18 residues in the CDR3. This CDR3 reads CASSGGGQGPCSGNTIYF. CDR3 nucleotides: TGTGCCAGCAGCGGGGGGGGACAGGGGCCCTGCTCTGGAAACACCATATATTTT.